This T cell receptor (beta chain) was sequenced during a study of T cells after somatic rescue of genetic block. The V gene end was trimmed by 5 bases and the J gene end by 0 bases; junction bases not matched to a gene: 4. The CDR3 runs to 16 residues. The V gene's germline CDR1 is SEHNR and CDR2 FQNEAQ (reference sequence). Sequenced by immunoSEQ multiplex PCR; TCRdb stores in-frame clones only, minus some. The table lists approximately 65,000 clones, 80% to 95% of them singletons. Sequencing input: peripheral blood mononuclear cells (PBMCs). The chain uses TRBV7-9 and TRBJ2-5; 12 bases are shared with TRBD2. The clonotype comes from a man aged 35-49 years. This CDR3 reads CASSLGLAGNQETQYF. The DNA for the CDR3 is TGTGCCAGCAGCCTGGGACTAGCGGGCAACCAAGAGACCCAGTACTTC.